This entry lists 22 T cell receptor beta chains sequenced from one sample in a study of metastatic and nonmetastatic thyroid tumors. From the PCR reads, TCRdb re-called clones with MiXCR. The top ten clones hold 8% to 10% of a sample with around 40,000 clones, roughly 26% of them seen once. Before thyroid surgery, none of the patients had received any treatment. Sequencing was carried out using blood. The receptor set was obtained from a female donor with papillary thyroid cancer or a benign thyroid nodule (not recorded which). Some clones in this sample may be carry-over from other donors' samples.

Within the sample, this clone is medium-sized. The CDR3 nucleotides read TGTGCCAGCAGCCCCCAGGGGCGGGGGAGCACCGGGGAGCTGTTTTTT. Translated: CASSPQGRGSTGELFF. The V gene is TRBV28, the J gene TRBJ2-2; D is perhaps TRBD2 (7 bases). CDR1 and CDR2 from the germline V gene are MDHEN and SYDVKM. The V gene lost 6 bases and the J gene lost 4 bases, with 18 bases spanning the gap. The CDR3 runs 16 residues.

This clone was observed at least ten times. The chain carries TRBV18 and TRBJ2-5; perhaps TRBD2 as D (5 bases). V was pared by 1 base and J by 5 bases, with 14 bases between. Germline V gene data show CDR1 as KGHSH and CDR2 as LQKENI. The CDR3 is 15 amino acids. The CDR3 nucleotides read TGTGCCAGCTCACCACAGCAGCGGATTAGGGAGACCCAGTACTTC. It yields the protein CASSPQQRIRETQYF.

There are many counts of this clone. The rearrangement joins TRBV18 to TRBJ1-1; no firm D call. The CDR3 spans 13 residues. CDR1 and CDR2 from the germline V gene are KGHSH and LQKENI. Trimming shortened V by 8 bases and J by 1 base, and 11 bases separated the two germline ends. CDR3: CASARLRNTEAFF. CDR3 bases: TGTGCCAGCGCAAGGCTCAGGAACACTGAAGCTTTCTTT.

V gene TRBV6-2 or TRBV6-3 combines with J gene TRBJ2-1; TRBD2 agrees at 9 bases. V was clipped by 2 bases and J by 9 bases; unmatched bases: 2. The CDR3 consists of 13 residues. Per the germline V gene, CDR1 is MNHEY and CDR2 is SVGEGT. In nucleotides, the CDR3 is TGTGCCAGCAGTTACCTGGGACTAGCTGAGCAGTTCTTC. This codes for CASSYLGLAEQFF.

This clone was found many times. The chain employs TRBV19 and TRBJ2-6; D remains unclear. Between the trimmed V and J ends, which lost 7 bases and 0 bases, there was a span of 10 bases. This CDR3 spans 15 amino acids. Germline V gene data show CDR1 as LNHDA and CDR2 as SQIVND (reference sequence). The CDR3 sequence is CASTNGFSGANVLTF. The CDR3 nucleotides are TGTGCCAGTACGAACGGCTTCTCTGGGGCCAACGTCCTGACTTTC.

This clone was seen repeatedly, ten times or more. The genes are TRBV29-1 and TRBJ2-5; 12 nucleotides match TRBD2. Germline V gene lookup returns CDR1 SQVTM and CDR2 ANQGSEA. The CDR3 extends over 15 amino acids. V trimming: 4 bases; J trimming: 5 bases; junction bases outside the gene matches: 8. CDR3 residues: CSVAASGGAGETQYF. Written as DNA, the CDR3 is TGCAGCGTTGCGGCTAGCGGGGGGGCCGGGGAGACCCAGTACTTC.

This clone was seen ten or more times. The chain has TRBV12-3 or TRBV12-4 and TRBJ1-3; 8 bases line up with TRBD1. The CDR3 contains 15 residues. With V trimmed by 7 bases and J by 2 bases, 7 bases remained unmatched. This CDR3 is CASNPGQAPGNTIYF. The CDR3 bases are TGTGCCAGCAACCCGGGACAGGCGCCTGGAAACACCATATATTTT.

A word on this clone: Mismatch with germline at one junction end may stem from a read error. V is TRBV7-2 and J is TRBJ1-5, with a possible D match to TRBD1 (6 bases). The CDR3 totals 13 residues. Germline V CDR1 and CDR2: SGHTA, FQGNSA. CDR3 protein: CASSSGVNHPQHF. The CDR3, as DNA: TGTGCCAGCAGCTCAGGGGTTAATCATCCCCAGCATTTT.

There are many counts of this clone. The V call is TRBV2, the J call TRBJ2-6; D gene unclear. CDR1 and CDR2 (germline): SNHLY, FYNNEI. This CDR3 has 14 residues. V was cut by 3 bases and J by 0 bases, with 3 bases left in between. The CDR3 bases are TGTGCCAGCAGTGATAGCTCTGGGGCCAACGTCCTGACTTTC. This translates into CASSDSSGANVLTF.

The chain carries TRBV11-1 and TRBJ1-3; no reliable D call. Trimming pared 1 base from V and 1 base from J, leaving 5 bases between. Germline-derived CDR1 and CDR2 are SGHAT and FQDESV (reference sequence). CDR3 length: 14 residues. The CDR3 sequence is CASSLDPSGNTIYF. CDR3 DNA: TGTGCCAGCAGCTTAGACCCGTCTGGAAACACCATATATTTT.

This chain connects TRBV5-1 to TRBJ2-3, with 7 bases lining up with TRBD1. The CDR3 consists of 14 residues. Germline assignment: CDR1 SGHRS and CDR2 YFSETQ. J lost 0 bases, V lost 8 bases, and 6 bases had no gene match. CDR3 region: CASTRDSSTDTQYF. Here the CDR3 DNA reads TGCGCCAGTACAAGGGACAGCAGCACAGATACGCAGTATTTT.

V and J are TRBV2 and TRBJ2-7, with TRBD1 identical over 8 bases. The CDR3 spans 14 residues. Germline V gives CDR1 SNHLY, CDR2 FYNNEI. The V segment lost 6 bases and the J segment 3 bases; nucleotides outside the gene matches: 7. The CDR3 bases are TGTGCCAGCAGGCCTACACAGGGGGTCTACGAGCAGTACTTC. It yields the protein CASRPTQGVYEQYF.

This rearrangement joins TRBV9 to TRBJ1-1; 10 bases map to TRBD1. Germline-derived CDR1 and CDR2 are SGDLS and YYNGEE. V shed 3 bases and J 6 bases; nucleotides not matched to a gene: 5. The CDR3 covers 14 residues. DNA of the CDR3: TGTGCCAGCAGCGGGGACAGGGGAGGGCCTGAAGCTTTCTTT. Translated, it gives CASSGDRGGPEAFF.

The rearrangement joins TRBV4-2 to TRBJ2-3, with 12 nucleotides matching TRBD2. In germline, CDR1 is LGHNA, CDR2 YNFKEQ. CDR3 length equals 19 residues. The J segment lost 5 bases and the V segment lost 0 bases, leaving 12 bases of the junction unmatched. The CDR3 protein is CASSQDPLAGGPGEDTQYF. Written as DNA, the CDR3 is TGTGCCAGCAGCCAAGATCCTCTAGCGGGAGGGCCGGGGGAAGATACGCAGTATTTT.

This clone came up a few times. The chain is built from TRBV4-3 and TRBJ2-7, with D unclear. With 0 bases removed from V and 4 bases from J, the gap between germline ends came to 10 bases. Germline CDR1 LGHNA, CDR2 YSLEER. The CDR3 spans 14 residues. CDR3 sequence: CASSQDRGPYEQYF. The CDR3 DNA sequence: TGCGCCAGCAGCCAAGATCGAGGACCTTACGAGCAGTACTTC.

The chain links TRBV10-3 to TRBJ1-1; D not certain. Between the trimmed V and J ends, which lost 10 bases and 6 bases, there was a span of 21 bases. This CDR3 comprises 14 residues. The V gene's germline CDR1 is ENHRY and CDR2 SYGVKD. Here the CDR3 reads CATVEESIAPEAFF. For the CDR3, the DNA is TGTGCCACCGTGGAGGAATCGATAGCCCCTGAAGCTTTCTTT.

This clone was observed a single time. DNA for the CDR3: TGTGCCAGCAGCTTAGGCAGGGACACTGAAGCTTTCTTT. It specifies CASSLGRDTEAFF. The gene calls are TRBV11-2 and TRBJ1-1, with a weak D call TRBD1 (5 bases). Germline assignment: CDR1 SGHAT and CDR2 FQNNGV. Trimming took off 1 base at V and 3 bases at J, with 6 bases between the two ends. The CDR3 extends over 13 amino acids.

This clone is classed as medium-sized. The chain recombines TRBV6-1 with TRBJ1-5; D uncertain. The V and J ends lost 4 bases and 1 base respectively, with 14 bases between them. The length of the CDR3 is 16 residues. CDR1 is MNHNS, CDR2 SASEGT, per germline. CDR3 in amino acids: CASSGEPPVSNQPQHF. The DNA for the CDR3 is TGTGCCAGCAGTGGGGAACCACCGGTGAGCAATCAGCCCCAGCATTTT.

The chain carries TRBV30 and TRBJ1-4; D not resolved. V was shortened by 4 bases and J by 10 bases, with 13 bases between the two germline ends. CDR3 length: 12 amino acids. Germline CDR1 reads GTSNPN; CDR2 reads SVGIG (reference sequence). The CDR3 protein is CAWNLPTGKLFF. The CDR3 DNA reads as TGTGCCTGGAACCTACCGACCGGAAAACTGTTTTTT.

This clone was detected many times. The rearrangement links TRBV18 to TRBJ2-1; D is perhaps TRBD1 or TRBD2 (5 bases each). The CDR3 has 15 amino acids. Germline V CDR1 and CDR2: KGHSH, LQKENI. Trimming left V 5 bases short and J 0 bases short, with 11 bases between. The CDR3 DNA is TGTGCCAGCTCAGCTCCGGGACGCTCCTACAATGAGCAGTTCTTC. Its protein is CASSAPGRSYNEQFF.

At least ten counts were recorded for this clone. The chain carries TRBV7-3 and TRBJ2-1; D is uncertain. The germline V and J ends were trimmed by 5 bases and 2 bases, with 7 bases remaining between them. CDR1 is SGHTA, CDR2 FQGTGA, per germline. This CDR3 contains 13 residues. The CDR3 reads CASSPSPYNEQFF. The CDR3 coding sequence is TGTGCCAGCAGCCCATCCCCCTACAATGAGCAGTTCTTC.

This clone was detected many times. The V call is TRBV27, the J call TRBJ1-1; D is unresolved. This CDR3 comprises 14 residues. Germline V gene lookup returns CDR1 MNHEY and CDR2 SMNVEV (reference sequence). V shed 3 bases and J shed 2 bases, with 10 bases lying between them. The CDR3 spells CASSFFHGNTEAFF. The CDR3 coding sequence is TGTGCCAGCAGTTTTTTTCACGGCAACACTGAAGCTTTCTTT.